The TCR beta chain under discussion was sequenced for a study of blood T cell repertoires in COVID-19. Enrolment of Seattle patients took place during active infection, and they were followed longitudinally. Authors' processing steps: Quantification of nucleated cells was approximated via reference gene primer amplification. TCRdb's table, derived via immunoSEQ multiplex PCR, lists solely in-frame clones and lacks some. From that table come the V and J calls and clone size; the DNA was used to work out D and trimming. The sample shows approximately 480,000 clones, 80% to 90% of them seen only once. This TCR was sampled from a man aged 18 to 30 with COVID-19, enrolled during active disease. Sequencing was performed on peripheral blood.

CDR3 protein: CASSQTPGTRRNGYTF. CDR3 sequence (DNA): TGCGCCAGCAGCCAAACCCCCGGAACCAGGAGGAATGGCTACACCTTC. This chain joins TRBV4-1 and TRBJ1-2; D unresolved. The V and J ends lost 2 bases and 6 bases respectively, with 19 bases between them. CDR1 and CDR2 from the germline V gene are MGHRA and YSYEKL. The CDR3 covers 16 residues.